The TCR beta chain described here comes from a study of PD-L1 blockade in urothelial cancer. Whole-study findings and limits: Below-median TCR clonality that was measured in pretreatment blood predicted better survival.

CDR3 length: 15 amino acids. Germline CDR1 SGHTA, CDR2 FQGNSA. V was clipped by 5 bases and J by 8 bases; unmatched bases: 10. Libraries were prepared by immunoSEQ multiplex PCR; TCRdb keeps only in-frame clonotypes and omits some of them. The table has 35,000 to 50,000 clones, 83% seen once; the top ten hold less than 15%. Time point given: peripheral blood 6 weeks after treatment start. Each individual provided 1 to 8 samples (taken pretreatment and on-treatment). Concerning this clone itself: Its antigen is currently unknown.

This clonotype originated in a man aged 60 to 69 with urothelial cancer. The gene calls are TRBV7-2 and TRBJ1-5, with 9 bases matching TRBD1. Here the sequenced sample was PBMCs, taken around atezolizumab (anti-PD-L1) treatment. The CDR3 DNA is TGTGCCAGCAGCCCCCGGGACAGGGCATTAGAGCCCCAGCATTTT. As protein: CASSPRDRALEPQHF. Together with reference TRBV7-2 and TRBJ1-5, the CDR3 gives the full variable domain: GAGVSQSPSNKVTEKGKDVELRCDPISGHTALYWYRQSLGQGLEFLIYFQGNSAPDKSGLPSDRFSAERTGGSVSTLTIQRTQQEDSAVYLCASSPRDRALEPQHFGDGTRLSIL.